The 10 T cell receptor beta chains reported below all come from one sample, sequenced in a study of T-cell memory formation after mild COVID-19. TCRdb re-derived calls from the 5' RACE reads in MiXCR, one entry per CDR3 protein. The data show about 500,000 distinct CDR3 sequences, roughly 20% seen once. Source material: PBMCs or a T cell subset sorted from them (not recorded which). Receptors originate from an adult woman who had mild COVID-19 (a few samples of this study predate the infection). Cell type and time point are not known.

The chain joins TRBV7-9 to TRBJ2-5; perhaps TRBD1 as D (7 bases). The CDR3 length is 16 residues. Trimming left V 5 bases short and J 2 bases short, with 18 bases between. In germline, CDR1 is SEHNR, CDR2 FQNEAQ (reference sequence). The DNA of the CDR3 is TGTGCCAGCAGCGTACAGGGGACTGTAAAACAAGAGACCCAGTACTTC. Translation gives CASSVQGTVKQETQYF.

The V call is TRBV19, the J call TRBJ2-7; the match to TRBD1 covers 9 bases. With 6 bases clipped from V and 2 bases from J, the junction kept 8 bases outside the gene matches. This CDR3 spans 15 amino acids. Germline CDR1 and CDR2: LNHDA and SQIVND (reference sequence). For the CDR3, the DNA is TGTGCCAGTAGGGGAACGGACAGGGGAACCTACGAGCAGTACTTC. Protein: CASRGTDRGTYEQYF. The full variable domain, in which reference TRBV19 and TRBJ2-7 provide the parts outside the CDR3, is DGGITQSPKYLFRKEGQNVTLSCEQNLNHDAMYWYRQDPGQGLRLIYYSQIVNDFQKGDIAEGYSVSREKKESFPLTVTSAQKNPTAFYLCASRGTDRGTYEQYFGPGTRLTVT.

This clonotype has only a few counts. V is TRBV5-6 and J is TRBJ2-1, with 8 bases identical to TRBD1. CDR3 length: 17 amino acids. Germline assignment: CDR1 SGHDT and CDR2 YYEEEE. V dropped 0 bases and J dropped 4; count of bases not matched to a gene: 9. This CDR3 reads CASSLESTGQGYNEQFF. CDR3 in DNA: TGTGCCAGCAGCTTGGAGTCTACCGGACAGGGATACAATGAGCAGTTCTTC.

This rearrangement joins TRBV30 to TRBJ2-2; the D is unclear. The CDR3 loop spans 13 amino acids. The ends were cut back, 3 bases at V and 1 base at J, with 6 bases in the middle. Per germline, CDR1 GTSNPN and CDR2 SVGIG (reference sequence). The CDR3 region is CAWRPQNTGELFF. The DNA of the CDR3 is TGTGCCTGGAGGCCACAGAACACCGGGGAGCTGTTTTTT. The full variable domain, completed using reference TRBV30 and TRBJ2-2, is SQTIHQWPATLVQPVGSPLSLECTVEGTSNPNLYWYRQAAGRGLQLLFYSVGIGQISSEVPQNLSASRPQDRQFILSSKKLLLSDSGFYLCAWRPQNTGELFFGEGSRLTVL.

This clonotype was found a few times. The chain couples TRBV7-9 to TRBJ1-5, with D uncertain. Germline-derived CDR1 and CDR2 are SEHNR and FQNEAQ (reference sequence). The CDR3 has 15 residues. Trimming took off 3 bases at V and 4 bases at J, with 13 bases between the two ends. CDR3 loop: CASSFGQALNQPQHF. CDR3 in DNA: TGTGCCAGCAGCTTCGGTCAGGCGTTAAATCAGCCCCAGCATTTT.

The chain employs TRBV12-5 and TRBJ2-7; tentatively, D is TRBD2 (6 bases). The V gene's germline CDR1 is LGHNT and CDR2 FRNRAP. The CDR3 covers 12 residues. The V gene lost 0 bases and the J gene lost 7 bases, with 7 bases spanning the gap. The CDR3 nucleotides are TGTGCTAGTGGTTTGGTACGGGGGGAGCAGTACTTC. Translation: CASGLVRGEQYF.

This clonotype appeared many times. The CDR3 loop is CASDPRGGASEQFF. CDR3 coding DNA: TGTGCCAGCGACCCCCGGGGGGGGGCGAGTGAGCAGTTCTTC. J is TRBJ2-1 and V is TRBV27; 8 bases agree with TRBD2. The V and J ends lost 8 bases and 9 bases, in that order; junction bases with no gene match: 12. The CDR3 loop spans 14 amino acids. Germline V CDR1 and CDR2: MNHEY, SMNVEV (reference sequence).

This chain uses TRBV9 with TRBJ2-1, with 11 bases aligning to TRBD2. Germline loops: CDR1 SGDLS, CDR2 YYNGEE. With 0 bases clipped from V and 8 bases from J, the junction kept 7 bases outside the gene matches. This CDR3 has 16 amino acids. The CDR3 protein is CASSVEDSGGAHEQFF. CDR3 DNA sequence: TGTGCCAGCAGCGTAGAGGATAGCGGGGGGGCGCATGAGCAGTTCTTC.

The chain has TRBV9 and TRBJ2-7, with a tentative D call TRBD1 (5 bases). From germline, CDR1 is SGDLS and CDR2 YYNGEE. Trimming removed 2 bases from V and 0 bases from J, with 9 bases in between. The CDR3 has 14 amino acids. The CDR3 DNA sequence: TGTGCCAGCAGCGTCGCTGACAGCTCCTACGAGCAGTACTTC. It encodes CASSVADSSYEQYF.

The gene calls are TRBV19 and TRBJ1-1; D gene ambiguous. Germline V gene sequence: CDR1 LNHDA, CDR2 SQIVND (reference sequence). The CDR3 has 13 residues. Trimming removed 7 bases at V and 5 bases at J, with 14 bases between. CDR3 sequence reads: CASTTIGDTEAFF. As DNA, the CDR3 is TGTGCCAGTACCACTATTGGTGATACTGAAGCTTTCTTT.